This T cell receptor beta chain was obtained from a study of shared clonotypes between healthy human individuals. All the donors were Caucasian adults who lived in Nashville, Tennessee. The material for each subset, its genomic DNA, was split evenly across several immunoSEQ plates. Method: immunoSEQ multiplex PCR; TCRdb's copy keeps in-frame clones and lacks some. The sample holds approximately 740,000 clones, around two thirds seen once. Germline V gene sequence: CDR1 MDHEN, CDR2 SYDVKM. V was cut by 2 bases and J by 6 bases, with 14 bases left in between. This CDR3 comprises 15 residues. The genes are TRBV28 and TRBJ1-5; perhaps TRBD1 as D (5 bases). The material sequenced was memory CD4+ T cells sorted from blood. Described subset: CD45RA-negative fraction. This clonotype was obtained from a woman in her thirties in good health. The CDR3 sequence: CASSLLGTGSQPQHF. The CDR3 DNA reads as TGTGCCAGCAGTTTACTAGGTACAGGAAGTCAGCCCCAGCATTTT.